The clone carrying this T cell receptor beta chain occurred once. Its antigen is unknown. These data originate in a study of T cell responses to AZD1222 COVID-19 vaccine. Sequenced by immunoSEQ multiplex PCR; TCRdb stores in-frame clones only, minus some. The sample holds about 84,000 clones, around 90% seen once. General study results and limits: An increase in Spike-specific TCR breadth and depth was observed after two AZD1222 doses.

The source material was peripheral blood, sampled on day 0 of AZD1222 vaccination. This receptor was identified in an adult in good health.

For the CDR3, the DNA is TGTGCCAGCAGCCTGGACCCCGGATCCTACAATGAGCAGTTCTTC. Amino acids: CASSLDPGSYNEQFF. V usage is TRBV7-3 and J usage is TRBJ2-1; no definite D call. The germline V and J ends were trimmed by 5 bases and 1 base, with 12 bases remaining between them. The CDR3 runs to 15 residues. Per the germline V gene, CDR1 is SGHTA and CDR2 is FQGTGA.